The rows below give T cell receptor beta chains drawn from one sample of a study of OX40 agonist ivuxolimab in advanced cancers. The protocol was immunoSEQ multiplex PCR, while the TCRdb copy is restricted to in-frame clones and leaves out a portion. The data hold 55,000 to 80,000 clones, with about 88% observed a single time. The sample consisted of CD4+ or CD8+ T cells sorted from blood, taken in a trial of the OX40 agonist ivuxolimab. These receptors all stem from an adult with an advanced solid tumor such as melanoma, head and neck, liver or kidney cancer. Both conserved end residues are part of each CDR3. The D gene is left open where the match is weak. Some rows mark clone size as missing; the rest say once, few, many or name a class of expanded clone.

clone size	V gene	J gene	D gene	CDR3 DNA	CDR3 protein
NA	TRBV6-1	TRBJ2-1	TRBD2	TGTGCCAGCAGTGAAGCCAGGCGGGAGGGCCCGTTCTTC	CASSEARREGPFF
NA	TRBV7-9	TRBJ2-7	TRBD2	TGTGCCAGCAGCTTATTTGGAGGGAGGGACGAGCAGTACTTC	CASSLFGGRDEQYF
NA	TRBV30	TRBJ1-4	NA	TGTGCCTGGAGTGGAACTCAGGGAAATGAAAAACTGTTTTTT	CAWSGTQGNEKLFF
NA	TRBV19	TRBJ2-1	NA	TGTGCCAGTAGTATTGGCGGAGTCAATGAGCAGTTCTTC	CASSIGGVNEQFF
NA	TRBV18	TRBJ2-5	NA	TGTGCCAGCTCACCAGGGGAAGGAGAGACCCAGTACTTC	CASSPGEGETQYF
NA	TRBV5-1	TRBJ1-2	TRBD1	TGCGCCAGCAGCTCCGACAGGGGCGGCTACACCTTC	CASSSDRGGYTF
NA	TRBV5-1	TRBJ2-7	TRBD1	TGCGCCAGCAGCTTGGTCCCGGGACAGGGGGCCTACGAGCAGTACTTC	CASSLVPGQGAYEQYF
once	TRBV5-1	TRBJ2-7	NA	TGCGCCAGCAGCCGGGACATGACGACCTACGAGCAGTACTTC	CASSRDMTTYEQYF
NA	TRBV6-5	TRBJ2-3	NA	TGTGCCAGCAGTCCTTGGGGGGAGAGCACAGATACGCAGTATTTT	CASSPWGESTDTQYF
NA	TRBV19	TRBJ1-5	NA	TGTGCCAGTAGTGCCGGGTACGGGGGGATGGATCAGCCCCAGCATTTT	CASSAGYGGMDQPQHF
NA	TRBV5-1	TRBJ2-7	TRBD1	TGCGCCAGCAGCTTGGGGACAGGGGGAGTGGACGAGCAGTACTTC	CASSLGTGGVDEQYF
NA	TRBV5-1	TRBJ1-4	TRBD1	TGCGCCAGCAGTGTGGGACAGGGCTTTGAAAAACTGTTTTTT	CASSVGQGFEKLFF
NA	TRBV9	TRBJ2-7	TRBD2	TGTGCCAGCAGCGTTACTAGCGGGAGGGACGAGCAGTACTTC	CASSVTSGRDEQYF
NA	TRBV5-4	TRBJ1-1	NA	TGTGCCAGCAGCATCTCCCTGAACACTGAAGCTTTCTTT	CASSISLNTEAFF
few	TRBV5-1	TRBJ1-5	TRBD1	TGCGCCAGCAGCGAATCGACAGGGGCCCATCAGCCCCAGCATTTT	CASSESTGAHQPQHF
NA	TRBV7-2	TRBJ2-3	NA	TGTGCCAGCAGCCTCTACAGAGATACGCAGTATTTT	CASSLYRDTQYF
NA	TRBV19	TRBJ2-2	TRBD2	TGTGCCAGTCTCGGGACTAGCGGGAGTTGGAACACCGGGGAGCTGTTTTTT	CASLGTSGSWNTGELFF
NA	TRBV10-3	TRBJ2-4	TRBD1	TGTGCCATCAGTGGGGACAGGGGGTCAAACATTCAGTACTTC	CAISGDRGSNIQYF
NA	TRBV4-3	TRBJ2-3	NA	TGCGCCAGCAGCCAAGAATCTAGCACAGATACGCAGTATTTT	CASSQESSTDTQYF
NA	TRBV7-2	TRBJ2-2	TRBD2	TGTGCCAGCAGCTTGGGACTAGCGGGAGGGCCGTGGGAGCTGTTTTTT	CASSLGLAGGPWELFF
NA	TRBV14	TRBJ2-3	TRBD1	TGTGCCAGCAGCCTGGACAGGTTACTTACAGATACGCAGTATTTT	CASSLDRLLTDTQYF
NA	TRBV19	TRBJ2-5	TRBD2	TGTGCCAGTAGTCCCGGGACTAGCGGACAAGAGACCCAGTACTTC	CASSPGTSGQETQYF
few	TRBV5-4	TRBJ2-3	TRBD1	TGTGCCAGCAGCTCGGACAGGGTGCTCGCAGATACGCAGTATTTT	CASSSDRVLADTQYF
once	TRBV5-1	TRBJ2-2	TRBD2	TGCGCCAGCAGCTTGGAAGGACTAGCGGGAACCGGGGAGCTGTTTTTT	CASSLEGLAGTGELFF
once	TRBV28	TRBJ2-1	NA	TGTGCCAGCAACACCCCCGGGACTCTCGGAAATGAGCAGTTCTTC	CASNTPGTLGNEQFF
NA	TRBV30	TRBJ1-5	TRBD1	TGTGCCTGGAGCGAAACAGGGGGCCCGGGCCAGCCCCAGCATTTT	CAWSETGGPGQPQHF
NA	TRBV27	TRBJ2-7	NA	TGTGCCAGCAGTTTCAGTCGGCACCAATCCTACGAGCAGTACTTC	CASSFSRHQSYEQYF
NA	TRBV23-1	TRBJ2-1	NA	TGCGCCAGCAGTCAATCGCCCAGCCAGAGCTCCTACAATGAGCAGTTCTTC	CASSQSPSQSSYNEQFF
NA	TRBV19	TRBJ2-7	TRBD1	TGTGCCAGTAGAAGTCCCTCGGCAGGGGGTAACTACGAGCAGTACTTC	CASRSPSAGGNYEQYF
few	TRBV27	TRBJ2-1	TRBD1	TGTGCCAGCAGTTTCCGGACAGGCTCCTACAATGAGCAGTTCTTC	CASSFRTGSYNEQFF
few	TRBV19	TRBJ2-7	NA	TGTGCCAGTAGTCCCGCGGTGGGCAGGGCAAGCTCCTACGAGCAGTACTTC	CASSPAVGRASSYEQYF
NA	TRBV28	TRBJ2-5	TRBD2	TGTGCCAGCAGTTCCGGGACTAGCTGGGAGACCCAGTACTTC	CASSSGTSWETQYF
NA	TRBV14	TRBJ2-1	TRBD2	TGTGCCAGCAGCCAAGTAGCGGGAGGGGGGAATGAGCAGTTCTTC	CASSQVAGGGNEQFF
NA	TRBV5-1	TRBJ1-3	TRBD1	TGCGCCAGCAGCGGAACCGGGACAGCCTCTGGAAACACCATATATTTT	CASSGTGTASGNTIYF
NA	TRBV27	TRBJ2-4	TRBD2	TGTGCCAGCAGTCCCCTAGCGGGAGGAGGAACCAAAAACATTCAGTACTTC	CASSPLAGGGTKNIQYF
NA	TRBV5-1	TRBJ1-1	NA	TGCGCCAGCAGCACCCGGGGAGGCACTGAAGCTTTCTTT	CASSTRGGTEAFF
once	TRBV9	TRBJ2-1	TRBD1	TGTGCCAGCAGCCCGGCGGGACAGGGCTACAATGAGCAGTTCTTC	CASSPAGQGYNEQFF
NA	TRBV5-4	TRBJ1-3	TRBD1	TGTGCCAGCAGCTGGGGGACAGGGACACACTCTGGAAACACCATATATTTT	CASSWGTGTHSGNTIYF
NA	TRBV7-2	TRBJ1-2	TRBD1	TGTGCCAGCAGCTGGACAGGGCGCTACTATGGCTACACCTTC	CASSWTGRYYGYTF
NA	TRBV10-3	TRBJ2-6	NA	TGTGCCATCAGTGAGAACCCGCCGGGGGCCAACGTCCTGACTTTC	CAISENPPGANVLTF
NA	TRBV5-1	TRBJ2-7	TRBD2	TGCGCCAGCGGGACGGGACTAGCGGAGCTCTACGAGCAGTACTTC	CASGTGLAELYEQYF
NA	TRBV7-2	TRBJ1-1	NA	TGTGCCAGCAGCTTTCCGCGGAACACTGAAGCTTTCTTT	CASSFPRNTEAFF
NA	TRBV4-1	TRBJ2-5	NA	TGCGCCAGCAGCCGCATGTCGAGCGGGCGGTTTCAAGAGACCCAGTACTTC	CASSRMSSGRFQETQYF
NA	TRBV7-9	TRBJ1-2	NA	TGTGCCAGCAGCTTAGATCCCCGTGGATATGGCTACACCTTC	CASSLDPRGYGYTF
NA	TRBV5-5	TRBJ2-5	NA	TGTGCCAGCAGCAGGGTCACGGGAGAGACCCAGTACTTC	CASSRVTGETQYF
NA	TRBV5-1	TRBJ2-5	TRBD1	TGCGCCAGCAGCCTCCGGGACAGGGGGAGACGGGAGACCCAGTACTTC	CASSLRDRGRRETQYF
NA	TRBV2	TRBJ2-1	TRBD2	TGTGCCAGCATTGGACTAGCGAGAAGCTCCTACAATGAGCAGTTCTTC	CASIGLARSSYNEQFF
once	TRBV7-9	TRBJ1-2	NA	TGTGCCAGCAGCTTAATGGGGGGCAGCGCCTATGGCTACACCTTC	CASSLMGGSAYGYTF
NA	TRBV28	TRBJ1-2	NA	TGTGCCAGCAACTCGGACGGGTGGTATGGCTACACCTTC	CASNSDGWYGYTF
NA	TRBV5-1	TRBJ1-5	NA	TGCGCCAGCAGCTTAGGCGGGGACCCTAATCAGCCCCAGCATTTT	CASSLGGDPNQPQHF
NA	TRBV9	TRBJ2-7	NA	TGTGCCAGCAGCGTCCAAAGCGGGCCTTCCTACGAGCAGTACTTC	CASSVQSGPSYEQYF
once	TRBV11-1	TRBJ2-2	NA	TGTGCCAGCAGCTTAGTCAGGGGCCCCGGGGAGCTGTTTTTT	CASSLVRGPGELFF
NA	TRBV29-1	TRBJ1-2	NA	TGCAGCGTTGACCTGGACGGTAACTATGGCTACACCTTC	CSVDLDGNYGYTF
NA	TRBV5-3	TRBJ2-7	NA	TGTGCCAGACCACGAAAATACTACGAGCAGTACTTC	CARPRKYYEQYF
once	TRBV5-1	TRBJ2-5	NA	TGCGCCAGCAGCGACCCGGGACTTACGGAGACCCAGTACTTC	CASSDPGLTETQYF
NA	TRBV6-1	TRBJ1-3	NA	TGTGCCAGCAGTGAAGACACCATATATTTT	CASSEDTIYF
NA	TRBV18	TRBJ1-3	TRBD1	TGTGCCAGCTCACCTGGGGGACAGGGTGGAAACACCATATATTTT	CASSPGGQGGNTIYF
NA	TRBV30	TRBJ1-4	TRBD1	TGTGCCTGGAGTGTCACAGGGGGAACTAATGAAAAACTGTTTTTT	CAWSVTGGTNEKLFF